This T cell receptor (beta chain) was observed in a study of T cells in localized non-small cell lung cancer. TCRdb's copy holds only in-frame clones and misses some; the assay was immunoSEQ multiplex PCR. The profile covers tens of thousands of clones, with 90% appearing a single time and around 1% taken by the ten largest. About this clone itself: The antigen is unknown.

This CDR3 is built from 12 residues. V was cut by 3 bases and J by 9 bases, with 12 bases left in between. CDR1 SNHLY and CDR2 FYNNEI come from the germline V gene. The study's findings and limits: Longer survival (overall) was linked to higher T cell density in blood. Paired adjacent lung recovered a median approximately 57 of the top 100 tumor clones.

J is TRBJ2-7 and V is TRBV2, with unresolved D. The sample in question was peripheral blood, obtained before any cancer treatment. The clonotype comes from a woman aged 35 to 70 with stage I lung adenocarcinoma. The CDR3 DNA sequence: TGTGCCAGCAGTGAGGACGGTGTAAGGCAGTACTTC. Encoded protein: CASSEDGVRQYF.